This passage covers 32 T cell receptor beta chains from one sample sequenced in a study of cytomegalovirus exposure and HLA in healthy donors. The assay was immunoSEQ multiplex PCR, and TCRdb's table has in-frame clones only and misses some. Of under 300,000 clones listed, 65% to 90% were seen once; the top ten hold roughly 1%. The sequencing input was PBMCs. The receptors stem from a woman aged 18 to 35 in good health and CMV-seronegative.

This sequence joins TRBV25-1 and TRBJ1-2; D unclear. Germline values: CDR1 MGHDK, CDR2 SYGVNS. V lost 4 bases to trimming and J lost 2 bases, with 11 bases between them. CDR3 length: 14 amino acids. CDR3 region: CASSGPGSNYGYTF. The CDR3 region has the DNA TGTGCCAGCAGTGGCCCCGGGTCAAACTATGGCTACACCTTC.

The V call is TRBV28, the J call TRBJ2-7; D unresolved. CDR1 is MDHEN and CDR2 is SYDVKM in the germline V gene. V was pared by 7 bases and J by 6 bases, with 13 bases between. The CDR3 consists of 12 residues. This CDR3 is CASTSARREQYF. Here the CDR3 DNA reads TGTGCCAGCACTTCAGCGAGGCGCGAGCAGTACTTC.

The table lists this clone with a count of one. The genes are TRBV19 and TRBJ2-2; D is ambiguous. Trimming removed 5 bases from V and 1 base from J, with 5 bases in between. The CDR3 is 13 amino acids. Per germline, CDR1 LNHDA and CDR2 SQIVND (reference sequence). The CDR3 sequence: CASSPVNTGELFF. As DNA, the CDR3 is TGTGCCAGTAGTCCGGTGAACACCGGGGAGCTGTTTTTT.

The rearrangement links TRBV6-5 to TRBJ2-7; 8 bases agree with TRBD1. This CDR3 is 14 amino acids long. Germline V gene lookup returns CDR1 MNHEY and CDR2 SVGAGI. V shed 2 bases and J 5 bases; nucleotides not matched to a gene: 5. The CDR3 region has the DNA TGTGCCAGCAGTTACGACAGGGGATCCCACGAGCAGTACTTC. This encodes CASSYDRGSHEQYF.

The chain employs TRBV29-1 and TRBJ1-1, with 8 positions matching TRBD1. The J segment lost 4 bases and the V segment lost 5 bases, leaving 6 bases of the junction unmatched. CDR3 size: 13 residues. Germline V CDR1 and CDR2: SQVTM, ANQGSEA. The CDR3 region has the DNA TGCAGCGTTCGCAGGGGGCTAGGCACTGAAGCTTTCTTT. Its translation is CSVRRGLGTEAFF.

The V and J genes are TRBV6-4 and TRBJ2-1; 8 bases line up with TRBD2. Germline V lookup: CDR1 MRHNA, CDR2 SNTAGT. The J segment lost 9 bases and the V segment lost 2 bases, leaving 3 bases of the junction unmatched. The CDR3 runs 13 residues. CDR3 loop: CASSDGTRAEQFF. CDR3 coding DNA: TGTGCCAGCAGTGACGGGACTAGGGCTGAGCAGTTCTTC.

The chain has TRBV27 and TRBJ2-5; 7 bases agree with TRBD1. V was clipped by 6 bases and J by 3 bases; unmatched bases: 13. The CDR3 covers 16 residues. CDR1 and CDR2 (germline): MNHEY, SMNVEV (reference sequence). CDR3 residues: CASSGTDRVWKETQYF. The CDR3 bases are TGTGCCAGCAGCGGAACTGACAGGGTATGGAAAGAGACCCAGTACTTC.

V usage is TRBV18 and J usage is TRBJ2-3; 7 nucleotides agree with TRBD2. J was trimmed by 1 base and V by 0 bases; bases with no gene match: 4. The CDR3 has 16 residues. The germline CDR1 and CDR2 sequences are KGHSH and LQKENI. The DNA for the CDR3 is TGTGCCAGCTCACCACCAATGGCGGGGGGCACAGATACGCAGTATTTT. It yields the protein CASSPPMAGGTDTQYF.

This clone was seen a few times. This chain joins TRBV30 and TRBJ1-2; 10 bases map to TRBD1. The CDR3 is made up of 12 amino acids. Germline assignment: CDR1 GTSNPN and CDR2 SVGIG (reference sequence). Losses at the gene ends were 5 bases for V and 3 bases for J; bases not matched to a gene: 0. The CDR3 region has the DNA TGTGCCTGGGGACAGGGGGACTATGGCTACACCTTC. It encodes CAWGQGDYGYTF.

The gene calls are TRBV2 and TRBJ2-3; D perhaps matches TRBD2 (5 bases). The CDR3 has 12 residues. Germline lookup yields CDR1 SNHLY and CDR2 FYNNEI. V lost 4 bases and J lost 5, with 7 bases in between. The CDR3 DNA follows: TGTGCCAGCAGTGGGACTGTAGATACGCAGTATTTT. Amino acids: CASSGTVDTQYF.

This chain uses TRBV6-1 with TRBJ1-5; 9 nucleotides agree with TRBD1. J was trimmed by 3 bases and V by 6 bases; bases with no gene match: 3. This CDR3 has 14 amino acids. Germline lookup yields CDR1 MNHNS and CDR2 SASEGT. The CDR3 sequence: CASRGQGDNQPQHF. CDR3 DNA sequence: TGTGCCAGCAGGGGACAGGGTGACAATCAGCCCCAGCATTTT.

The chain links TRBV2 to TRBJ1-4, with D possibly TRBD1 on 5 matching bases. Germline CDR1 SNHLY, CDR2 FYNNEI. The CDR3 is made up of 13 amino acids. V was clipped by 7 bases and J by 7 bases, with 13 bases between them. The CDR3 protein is CASNGRGSEKLFF. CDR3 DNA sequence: TGTGCCAGCAATGGGAGGGGTAGTGAAAAACTGTTTTTT.

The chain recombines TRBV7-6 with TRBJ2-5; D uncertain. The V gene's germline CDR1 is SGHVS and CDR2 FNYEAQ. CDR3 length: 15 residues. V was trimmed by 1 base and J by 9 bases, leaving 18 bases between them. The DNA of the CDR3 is TGTGCCAGCAGCTTAGGGCAGTCCCAGGCATGGGCCCAGTACTTC. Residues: CASSLGQSQAWAQYF.

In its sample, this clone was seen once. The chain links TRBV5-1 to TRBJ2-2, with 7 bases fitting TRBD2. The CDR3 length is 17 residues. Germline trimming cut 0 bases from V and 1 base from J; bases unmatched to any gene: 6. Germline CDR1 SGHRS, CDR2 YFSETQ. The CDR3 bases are TGCGCCAGCAGCTTGGAGGGTGCGGGGGTGAACACCGGGGAGCTGTTTTTT. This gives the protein CASSLEGAGVNTGELFF.

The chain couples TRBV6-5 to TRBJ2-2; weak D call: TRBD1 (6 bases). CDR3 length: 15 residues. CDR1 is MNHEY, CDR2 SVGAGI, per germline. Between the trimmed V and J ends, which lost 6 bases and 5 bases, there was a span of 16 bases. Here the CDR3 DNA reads TGTGCCAGCAGCCTCTCGGGACACAGGACCGGGGAGCTGTTTTTT. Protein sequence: CASSLSGHRTGELFF.

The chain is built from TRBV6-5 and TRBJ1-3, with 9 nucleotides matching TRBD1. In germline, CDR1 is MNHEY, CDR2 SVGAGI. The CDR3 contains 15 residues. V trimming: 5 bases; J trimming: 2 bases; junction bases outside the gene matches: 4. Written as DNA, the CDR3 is TGTGCCAGCAGTCGGGACAGGGAAACTGGAAACACCATATATTTT. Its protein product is CASSRDRETGNTIYF.

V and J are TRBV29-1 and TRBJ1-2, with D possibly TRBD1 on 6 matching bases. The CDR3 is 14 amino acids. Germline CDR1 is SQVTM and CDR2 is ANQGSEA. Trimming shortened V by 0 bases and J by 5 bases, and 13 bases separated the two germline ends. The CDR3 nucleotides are TGCAGCGTTGAAGAATCGGCAGGGGAATATGGCTACACCTTC. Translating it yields CSVEESAGEYGYTF.

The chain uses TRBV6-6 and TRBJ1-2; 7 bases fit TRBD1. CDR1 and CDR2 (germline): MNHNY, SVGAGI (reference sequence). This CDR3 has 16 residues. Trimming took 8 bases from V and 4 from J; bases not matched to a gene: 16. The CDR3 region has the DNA TGTGCCAGCGCGAAGGCGGGACAGTTCTCCTCCTATGGCTACACCTTC. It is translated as CASAKAGQFSSYGYTF.

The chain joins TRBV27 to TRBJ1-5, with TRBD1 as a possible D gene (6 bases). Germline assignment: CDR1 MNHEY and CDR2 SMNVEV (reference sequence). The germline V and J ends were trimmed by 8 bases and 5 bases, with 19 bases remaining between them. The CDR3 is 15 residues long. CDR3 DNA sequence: TGTGCCAGCGGGAAACTACAGGGAAATGATCAGCCCCAGCATTTT. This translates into CASGKLQGNDQPQHF.

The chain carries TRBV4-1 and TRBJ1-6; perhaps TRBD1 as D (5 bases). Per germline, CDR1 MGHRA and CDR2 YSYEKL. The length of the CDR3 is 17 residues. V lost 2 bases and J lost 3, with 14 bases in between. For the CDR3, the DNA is TGCGCCAGCAGCCAAAATACTGACAGAGACTATAATTCACCCCTCCACTTT. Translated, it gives CASSQNTDRDYNSPLHF.

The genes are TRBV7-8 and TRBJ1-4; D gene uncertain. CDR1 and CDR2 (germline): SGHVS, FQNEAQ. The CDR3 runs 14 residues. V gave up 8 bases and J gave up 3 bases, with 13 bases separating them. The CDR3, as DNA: TGTGCCAGCGGTCTTCGAGGCGCTAATGAAAAACTGTTTTTT. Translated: CASGLRGANEKLFF.

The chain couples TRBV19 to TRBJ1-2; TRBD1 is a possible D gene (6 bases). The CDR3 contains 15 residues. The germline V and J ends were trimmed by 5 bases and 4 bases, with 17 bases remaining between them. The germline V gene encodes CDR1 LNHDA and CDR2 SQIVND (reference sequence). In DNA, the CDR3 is TGTGCCAGTAGTCCCTTGGACAGCGGACGCTATGGCTACACCTTC. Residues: CASSPLDSGRYGYTF.

CDR3 region: CASSHRGDTEAFF. CDR3 in DNA: TGCGCCAGCAGCCACCGGGGAGACACTGAAGCTTTCTTT. The chain employs TRBV4-3 and TRBJ1-1; D not certain. V was shortened by 3 bases and J by 3 bases, with 8 bases between the two germline ends. The CDR3 length is 13 residues. The germline V gene has CDR1 LGHNA and CDR2 YSLEER.

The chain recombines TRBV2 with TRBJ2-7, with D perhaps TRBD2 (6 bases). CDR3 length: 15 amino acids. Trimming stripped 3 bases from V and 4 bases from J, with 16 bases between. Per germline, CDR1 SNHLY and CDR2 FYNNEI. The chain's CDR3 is CASSDWVSGLYEQYF. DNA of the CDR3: TGTGCCAGCAGTGACTGGGTTAGCGGTTTATACGAGCAGTACTTC. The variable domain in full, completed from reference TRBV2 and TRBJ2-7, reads EPEVTQTPSHQVTQMGQEVILRCVPISNHLYFYWYRQILGQKVEFLVSFYNNEISEKSEIFDDQFSVERPDGSNFTLKIRSTKLEDSAMYFCASSDWVSGLYEQYFGPGTRLTVT.

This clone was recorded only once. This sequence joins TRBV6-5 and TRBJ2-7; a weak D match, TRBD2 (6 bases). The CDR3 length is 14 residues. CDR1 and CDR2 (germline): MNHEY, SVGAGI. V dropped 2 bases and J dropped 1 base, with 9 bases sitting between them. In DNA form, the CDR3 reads TGTGCCAGCAGTTACCGGGACTTGTCCTACGAGCAGTACTTC. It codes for CASSYRDLSYEQYF.

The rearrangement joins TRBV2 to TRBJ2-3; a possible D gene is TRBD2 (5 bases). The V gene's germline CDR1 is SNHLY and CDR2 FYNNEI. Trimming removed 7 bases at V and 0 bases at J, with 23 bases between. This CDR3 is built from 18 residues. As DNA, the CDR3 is TGTGCCAGCACCGGAGCCAGCGGAGGCCCCAGTAGCACAGATACGCAGTATTTT. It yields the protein CASTGASGGPSSTDTQYF.

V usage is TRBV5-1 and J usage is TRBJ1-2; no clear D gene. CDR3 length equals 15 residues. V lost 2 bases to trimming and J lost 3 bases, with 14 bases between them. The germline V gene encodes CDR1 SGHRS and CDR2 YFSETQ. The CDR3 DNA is TGCGCCAGCAGCTTTGACATGGAAACAGACTATGGCTACACCTTC. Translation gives CASSFDMETDYGYTF.

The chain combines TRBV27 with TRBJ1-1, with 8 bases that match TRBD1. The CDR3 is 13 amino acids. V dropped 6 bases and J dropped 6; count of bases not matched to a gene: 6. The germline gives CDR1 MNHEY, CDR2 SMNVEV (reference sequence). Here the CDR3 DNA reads TGTGCCAGCAGCCGGGACAGGATGGCTGAAGCTTTCTTT. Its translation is CASSRDRMAEAFF.

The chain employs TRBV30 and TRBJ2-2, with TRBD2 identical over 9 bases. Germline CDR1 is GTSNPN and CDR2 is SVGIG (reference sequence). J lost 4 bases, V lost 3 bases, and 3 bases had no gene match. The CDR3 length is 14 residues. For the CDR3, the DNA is TGTGCCTGGAGCGGGACTAGCCGCACCGGGGAGCTGTTTTTT. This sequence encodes CAWSGTSRTGELFF. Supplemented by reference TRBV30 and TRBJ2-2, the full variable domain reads SQTIHQWPATLVQPVGSPLSLECTVEGTSNPNLYWYRQAAGRGLQLLFYSVGIGQISSEVPQNLSASRPQDRQFILSSKKLLLSDSGFYLCAWSGTSRTGELFFGEGSRLTVL.

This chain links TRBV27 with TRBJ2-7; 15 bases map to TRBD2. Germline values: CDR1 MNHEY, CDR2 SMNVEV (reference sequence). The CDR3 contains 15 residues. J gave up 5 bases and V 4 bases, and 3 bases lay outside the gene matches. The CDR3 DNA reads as TGTGCCAGCAGTTATGGGACTAGCGGGAGGAACGAGCAGTACTTC. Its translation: CASSYGTSGRNEQYF.

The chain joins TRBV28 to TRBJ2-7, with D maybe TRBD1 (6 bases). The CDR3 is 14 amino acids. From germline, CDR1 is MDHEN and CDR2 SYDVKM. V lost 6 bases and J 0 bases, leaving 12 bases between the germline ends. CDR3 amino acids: CASSTGTFSYEQYF. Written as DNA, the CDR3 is TGTGCCAGCAGCACAGGGACCTTCTCCTACGAGCAGTACTTC.

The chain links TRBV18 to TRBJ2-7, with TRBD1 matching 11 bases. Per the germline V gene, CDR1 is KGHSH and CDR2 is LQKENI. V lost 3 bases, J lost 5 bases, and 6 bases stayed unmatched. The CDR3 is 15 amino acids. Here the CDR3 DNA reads TGTGCCAGCTCACCCCGGGACAGGGGGTCCAACGAGCAGTACTTC. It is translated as CASSPRDRGSNEQYF.